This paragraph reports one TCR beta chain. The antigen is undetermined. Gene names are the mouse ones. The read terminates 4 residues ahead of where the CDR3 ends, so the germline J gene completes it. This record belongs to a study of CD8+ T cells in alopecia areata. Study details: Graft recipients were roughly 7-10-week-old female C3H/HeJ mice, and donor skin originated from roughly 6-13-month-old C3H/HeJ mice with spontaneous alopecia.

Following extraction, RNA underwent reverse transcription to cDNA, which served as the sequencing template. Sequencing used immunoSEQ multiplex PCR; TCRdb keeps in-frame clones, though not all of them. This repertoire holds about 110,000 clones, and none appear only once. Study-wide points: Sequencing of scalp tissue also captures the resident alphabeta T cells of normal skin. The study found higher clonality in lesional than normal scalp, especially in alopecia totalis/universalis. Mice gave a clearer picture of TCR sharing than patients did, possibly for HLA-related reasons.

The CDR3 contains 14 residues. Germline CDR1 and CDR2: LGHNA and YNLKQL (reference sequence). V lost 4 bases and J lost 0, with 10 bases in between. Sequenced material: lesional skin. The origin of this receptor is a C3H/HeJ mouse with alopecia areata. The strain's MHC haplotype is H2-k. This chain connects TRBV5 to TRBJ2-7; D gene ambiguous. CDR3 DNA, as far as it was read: TGTGCCAGCAGCCCCGCCACTTTCTCCTAT. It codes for CASSPATFSY. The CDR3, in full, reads CASSPATFSYEQYF.